Following are 27 T cell receptor gamma chains from one sample sequenced in a study of gamma delta lymphoproliferative disorders and STAT genes. TCRdb ran CATT on the multiplex PCR reads. The sample records a few thousand gamma-chain clones, approximately 10% being singletons. PBMCs from patients and controls supplied the genomic DNA for sequencing. Source material: blood. These receptors were obtained from a human donor in good health.

This clone is medium-sized. This sample also contains other DNA sequences that code for the same CDR3. The CDR3 here is CATWDGRNYYKKLF. The CDR3 bases are TGTGCCACCTGGGATGGACGGAATTATTATAAGAAACTCTTT. The chain is built from TRGV4 and TRGJ1 or TRGJ2. TCRdb lists no J gene, so it was determined here by aligning the DNA to germline. The CDR3 totals 14 residues. The germline CDR1 and CDR2 sequences are EGSTGY and YDSYTSSV. V shed 1 base, J shed 0 bases, and the junction held 3 bases outside the gene matches.

By its share, this clone is medium-sized. The chain uses TRGV10 and TRGJ1 or TRGJ2. The J gene comes from matching the DNA to germline here; TCRdb lacks it. Being an ORF, TRGV10 has a function that is uncertain. CDR3 length: 13 amino acids. J was trimmed by 9 bases and V by 8 bases; bases with no gene match: 14. The CDR3 sequence: CAAWDLETTKKLF. The CDR3 region has the DNA TGTGCTGCGTGGGACTTAGAGACTACTAAGAAACTCTTT.

This clone is medium-sized (0.01 to 0.1%) in the sample. The gene calls are TRGV11 and TRGJ1 or TRGJ2. The J gene comes from matching the DNA to germline here; TCRdb lacks it. TRGV11 is identified as an open reading frame with a role that is uncertain. The CDR3 loop spans 14 amino acids. Unmatched junction bases numbered 2, after V lost 2 bases and J lost 1 base. In nucleotides, the CDR3 is TGTGCCTGCTGGATTAGGCGTAATTATTATAAGAAACTCTTT. Translating it yields CACWIRRNYYKKLF.

This clone is medium-sized by share. V usage is TRGV8 and J usage is TRGJ1 or TRGJ2. As TCRdb names no J gene, one was assigned here on the basis of a DNA match to germline. V trimming: 4 bases; J trimming: 3 bases; junction bases outside the gene matches: 3. From germline, CDR1 is VENAVY and CDR2 YDSYNSRV. CDR3 size: 12 residues. The CDR3 nucleotides read TGTGCCACCTGGGACCCTTATTATAAGAAACTCTTT. The encoded protein is CATWDPYYKKLF.

Sample share makes this clone medium-sized. The chain is built from TRGV2 and TRGJ1 or TRGJ2. TCRdb leaves out the J gene; it was filled in here by matching the DNA to germline. This CDR3 is 14 amino acids long. The V gene end was trimmed by 0 bases and the J gene end by 0 bases; junction bases not matched to a gene: 2. From germline, CDR1 is EGSNGY and CDR2 YDSYNSKV. The CDR3 coding sequence is TGTGCCACCTGGGACGGGGGGAATTATTATAAGAAACTCTTT. Translation gives CATWDGGNYYKKLF.

This clone is medium-sized within its sample. V and J are TRGV8 and TRGJ1 or TRGJ2. The J gene was not available in TCRdb and was assigned here by matching the DNA to germline segments. The trim removed 0 bases at V and 2 bases at J, leaving 13 bases unmatched. The CDR3 sequence is 17 residues long. The V gene's germline CDR1 is VENAVY and CDR2 YDSYNSRV. The CDR3 spells CATWDRPRVRDYYKKLF. The CDR3 nucleotides are TGTGCCACCTGGGATAGGCCCCGAGTTAGGGATTATTATAAGAAACTCTTT.

The J gene call is TRGJ1 or TRGJ2, but no V gene call exists. CDR3 length: 10 amino acids. The CDR3 bases are TGTGCCTGCTGGACCCGGAAGAAACTCTTT. This gives the protein CACWTRKKLF.

This clone ranks as medium-sized (0.01 to 0.1%). The chain links TRGV2 to TRGJP1. Assignment of the J gene here rests on matching the DNA to germline, because TCRdb gives none. This CDR3 has 18 residues. The germline gives CDR1 EGSNGY, CDR2 YDSYNSKV. The trim removed 0 bases at V and 0 bases at J, leaving 10 bases unmatched. DNA for the CDR3: TGTGCCACCTGGGACGGGCCCGCCCCGAATACCACTGGTTGGTTCAAGATATTT. Encoded protein: CATWDGPAPNTTGWFKIF.

This clone is medium-sized in the sample. This chain links TRGV8 with TRGJ1 or TRGJ2. TCRdb is silent on the J gene; assignment here came from matching the DNA to germline. CDR3 size: 14 residues. Trimming cost V 2 bases and J 4 bases; bases outside gene matches: 8. Germline V lookup: CDR1 VENAVY, CDR2 YDSYNSRV. This CDR3 is CATWDKAQYYKKLF. The CDR3 DNA sequence: TGTGCCACCTGGGATAAGGCCCAATATTATAAGAAACTCTTT.

As to this clone: The DNA is omitted, as the CDR3 cannot be located on it reliably, and the CDR3 follows TCRdb's listing. The V gene is listed as TRGV4; no J gene was called. The length of the CDR3 is 18 amino acids, counting both ends. The germline CDR1 and CDR2 sequences are EGSTGY and YDSYTSSV. CDR3 sequence: CATWDLDIRNSLAVEQHF.

By share, this clone ranks as medium-sized. The rearrangement uses TRGV2 and TRGJ1 or TRGJ2. The J gene, left out of TCRdb, was set here by checking the DNA against germline. Germline V lookup: CDR1 EGSNGY, CDR2 YDSYNSKV. J lost 7 bases, V lost 0 bases, and 6 bases had no gene match. There are 13 residues in the CDR3. The CDR3 region has the DNA TGTGCCACCTGGGACGGGCTTGTGTATAAGAAACTCTTT. It specifies CATWDGLVYKKLF.

The rearrangement joins TRGV2 to TRGJP1. The J gene, absent from TCRdb, was called here by matching the DNA to germline. The germline V gene has CDR1 EGSNGY and CDR2 YDSYNSKV. J gave up 14 bases and V 0 bases, and 6 bases lay outside the gene matches. The CDR3 extends over 12 amino acids. The CDR3 loop reads CATWDGPSFKIF. The DNA of the CDR3 is TGTGCCACCTGGGACGGGCCCAGTTTCAAGATATTT.

This clone was observed a handful of times. TCRdb assigns this DNA the protein of a much larger clone, which departs from its translation at residue 7; this likely reflects a read error, and the protein shown comes from translating the DNA. The chain recombines TRGV10 with TRGJ1 or TRGJ2. The J gene is not listed in TCRdb, so it was assigned here from a DNA match to germline. TRGV10 is flagged as an ORF with uncertain function. The junction had 8 bases not matched to a gene; V was cut back by 8 bases and J by 12 bases. The CDR3 has 10 residues. CDR3 sequence (DNA): TGTGCTGCGTGGGATTGGGCGAAACTCTTT. It is translated as CAAWDWAKLF.

This clone is labeled medium-sized. The chain uses TRGV5 and TRGJ1 or TRGJ2. No J segment appears in TCRdb, so it was assigned here by matching the sequence to germline. Germline V gives CDR1 VINAFY, CDR2 YDVSNSKD. V gave up 4 bases and J gave up 4 bases; unmatched junction bases: 10. The CDR3 has 14 amino acids. CDR3 DNA sequence: TGTGCCACCTGGGAGCGTTCTGGATATTATAAGAAACTCTTT. Translated, it gives CATWERSGYYKKLF.

Concerning this clone itself: The TCRdb record carries a much larger clone's protein, which differs from this DNA's translation at residue 8; a read error is the likely cause, and the protein listed here is the DNA translation. This sequence joins TRGV11 and TRGJ1 or TRGJ2. TCRdb lists no J gene, so it was determined here by aligning the DNA to germline. TRGV11 counts as an open reading frame of uncertain function. J lost 10 bases, V lost 0 bases, and 9 bases had no gene match. This CDR3 has 14 residues. CDR3 nucleotide sequence: TGTGCCTGCTGGATTAGGCACCCGACTTGGAAGAAACTCTTT. It encodes CACWIRHPTWKKLF.

This clone is categorized as medium-sized. This specimen includes other DNA sequences encoding the same CDR3. The chain uses TRGV3 and TRGJ1 or TRGJ2. The J gene, not given by TCRdb, was assigned here from a germline match of the nucleotide sequence. V lost 0 bases and J lost 5; bases outside the gene matches: 4. Looked up from germline, CDR1 is VTNTFY and CDR2 is YDVSTARD (reference sequence). The CDR3 loop spans 13 amino acids. As DNA, the CDR3 is TGTGCCACCTGGGACAGGCCGAATTATAAGAAACTCTTT. It codes for CATWDRPNYKKLF.

This clone was detected only a few times. The chain links TRGV2 to TRGJ1 or TRGJ2. Assignment of the J gene here rests on matching the DNA to germline, because TCRdb gives none. V trimming: 3 bases; J trimming: 3 bases; junction bases outside the gene matches: 5. The CDR3 runs to 13 residues. Germline CDR1 and CDR2: EGSNGY and YDSYNSKV. The CDR3 nucleotides read TGTGCCACCTGGGACCGGATTTATTATAAGAAACTCTTT. This gives the protein CATWDRIYYKKLF.

In its sample, this clone ranks as medium-sized. J is TRGJ1 or TRGJ2 and V is TRGV4. Germline CDR1 EGSTGY, CDR2 YDSYTSSV. The V segment lost 12 bases and the J segment 12 bases; nucleotides outside the gene matches: 11. The length of the CDR3 is 9 residues. The CDR3 loop reads CARRAGKLF. In nucleotides, the CDR3 is TGTGCCCGCCGGGCGGGGAAACTCTTT.

By sample share, this clone is medium-sized. This sequence joins TRGV11 and TRGJ1 or TRGJ2. Germline matching of the DNA provided the J gene here, since TCRdb leaves it blank. TRGV11 is annotated as an ORF whose role is uncertain. With V trimmed by 0 bases and J by 3 bases, 14 bases remained unmatched. The CDR3 contains 18 residues. The chain's CDR3 is CACWIRHLGRWPYYKKLF. In DNA, the CDR3 is TGTGCCTGCTGGATTAGGCACTTGGGTCGCTGGCCTTATTATAAGAAACTCTTT.

This clone is labeled as medium-sized (0.01 to 0.1%). The V call is TRGV8, the J call TRGJP1. Germline matching of the DNA provided the J gene here, since TCRdb leaves it blank. The CDR3 spans 16 residues. CDR1 VENAVY and CDR2 YDSYNSRV come from the germline V gene. With 1 base clipped from V and 4 bases from J, the junction kept 9 bases outside the gene matches. DNA for the CDR3: TGTGCCACCTGGGATAGTTCACCTATCACTGGTTGGTTCAAGATATTT. Translating it yields CATWDSSPITGWFKIF.

This clone is medium-sized in the sample. This chain links TRGV3 with TRGJ1 or TRGJ2. TCRdb supplies no J gene; here it was assigned by aligning the nucleotide sequence to germline. V trimming: 0 bases; J trimming: 5 bases; junction bases outside the gene matches: 7. In germline, CDR1 is VTNTFY, CDR2 YDVSTARD (reference sequence). This CDR3 comprises 14 residues. The CDR3: CATWDRRSNYKKLF. DNA of the CDR3: TGTGCCACCTGGGACAGGCGGTCAAATTATAAGAAACTCTTT.

Judged by abundance, this clone is medium-sized. V usage is TRGV3 and J usage is TRGJ1 or TRGJ2. TCRdb carries no J gene annotation; the J gene was assigned here by matching the DNA with germline. This CDR3 contains 13 residues. Germline values: CDR1 VTNTFY, CDR2 YDVSTARD (reference sequence). The junction had 11 bases not matched to a gene; V was cut back by 6 bases and J by 6 bases. CDR3 DNA sequence: TGTGCCACCTGGAACGTCTCGTTTTATAAGAAACTCTTT. Translated: CATWNVSFYKKLF.

The V and J genes are TRGV10 and TRGJP1. No J gene was available from TCRdb, and it was assigned here by a germline match of the DNA. TRGV10 has ORF status, its function being uncertain. With V trimmed by 8 bases and J by 7 bases, 5 bases remained unmatched. The CDR3 is made up of 12 amino acids. The CDR3 protein is CAAWGGGWFKIF. As DNA, the CDR3 is TGTGCTGCGTGGGGAGGTGGTTGGTTCAAGATATTT.

Turning to this clone: This DNA translates differently at residue 4 from the TCRdb protein, which is that of a much larger clone; a read error is likely, and the protein shown is the DNA's own translation. The rearrangement uses TRGV11 and TRGJ1 or TRGJ2. No J gene was available from TCRdb, and it was assigned here by a germline match of the DNA. TRGV11 is an open reading frame whose function is uncertain. There are 14 residues in the CDR3. The chain's CDR3 is CACRIRHLTWKKLF. The CDR3 bases are TGTGCCTGCCGGATTAGGCACCTGACTTGGAAGAAACTCTTT.

Sample share makes this clone medium-sized. CDR3 sequence (DNA): TGTGCCACCTGGGATAGGTATTATTATAAGAAACTCTTT. It translates to CATWDRYYYKKLF. The V and J genes are TRGV8 and TRGJ1 or TRGJ2. The J gene comes from matching the DNA to germline here; TCRdb lacks it. The trim removed 0 bases at V and 2 bases at J, leaving 1 base unmatched. This CDR3 has 13 amino acids. From germline, CDR1 is VENAVY and CDR2 YDSYNSRV.

This clone is labeled as medium-sized. The chain has TRGV8 and TRGJ1 or TRGJ2. The J gene was missing in TCRdb and was found by matching the end of the DNA to germline. The V segment lost 5 bases and the J segment 2 bases; nucleotides outside the gene matches: 6. Germline V gene data show CDR1 as VENAVY and CDR2 as YDSYNSRV. The CDR3 totals 13 residues. CDR3 nucleotides: TGTGCCACCTGGGGACAACATTATTATAAGAAACTCTTT. Amino acids: CATWGQHYYKKLF.

This clone is medium-sized by share. Because the CDR3's place on the DNA is in doubt, the DNA is left out and the CDR3 is given as listed by TCRdb. The J gene was not called, though the V gene is TRGV11. TRGV11 counts as an open reading frame of uncertain function. Both ends counted, the CDR3 spans 19 residues. This chain's CDR3 is CTTVPAGLGTGSSYYKKLF.